This T cell receptor (beta chain) is from a study of blood T cell repertoires in COVID-19. This clone was seen a single time. The CDR3 extends over 16 amino acids. The V and J ends lost 5 bases and 2 bases, in that order; junction bases with no gene match: 11. Germline V lookup: CDR1 LNHDA, CDR2 SQIVND (reference sequence). Assay: immunoSEQ multiplex PCR; the TCRdb copy retains only in-frame clones and omits some. The profile shows about 190,000 clones, about 81% of them singletons. This chain uses TRBV19 with TRBJ2-7, with 8 bases aligning to TRBD2. This receptor was taken from a young woman who had recovered from COVID-19. Sequenced: PBMCs or T cells enriched from blood (not recorded which). The CDR3 coding sequence is TGTGCCAGTAGTGCGAGGGGTGGAGCGGGAGCCTACGAGCAGTACTTC. Encoded protein: CASSARGGAGAYEQYF.